This T cell receptor beta chain was identified during a study of Graves' ophthalmopathy and Graves' hyperthyroidism. With V trimmed by 2 bases and J by 2 bases, 3 bases remained unmatched. The CDR3 spans 15 residues. This clonotype was seen many times. Amplified TCR beta CDR3 regions were obtained using RNA transcripts as template. RT-PCR with HTBI primers came first, then second-round multiplex PCR. TCRdb re-called the multiplex PCR reads through MiXCR, storing one row per CDR3 protein. The repertoire consists of 300,000 to 500,000 distinct CDR3 sequences, with less than 20% occurring once and the leading ten covering 7%.

The chain has TRBV12-3 or TRBV12-4 and TRBJ2-5; 9 bases fit TRBD2. The receptor's source is a woman aged 18 to 35 with stable Graves' hyperthyroidism. Sequencing input: peripheral blood. The CDR3 reads CASSLFAGGQETQYF. As DNA, the CDR3 is TGTGCCAGCAGTTTATTTGCGGGGGGGCAAGAGACCCAGTACTTC.